Below, 15 T cell receptor beta chains from the same sample are listed, as sequenced in a study of blood T cell repertoires in COVID-19. Using immunoSEQ multiplex PCR, the repertoire was profiled, and TCRdb retains in-frame clones only, with some absent. The repertoire holds about 190,000 clones, about 77% seen once, with around 2.8% in the top ten. The sequencing input was peripheral blood. The source is an elderly woman with active or convalescent COVID-19.

This clone was seen many times. This chain uses TRBV19 with TRBJ2-7; 8 bases agree with TRBD1. Germline-derived CDR1 and CDR2 are LNHDA and SQIVND (reference sequence). This CDR3 is 15 amino acids long. Trimming took 4 bases from V and 4 from J; bases not matched to a gene: 9. CDR3 nucleotides: TGTGCCAGTAGTACCCTCGGGACAGGATTGTACGAGCAGTACTTC. Amino acids: CASSTLGTGLYEQYF.

The chain has TRBV4-1 and TRBJ2-1, with 8 bases matching TRBD2. V dropped 0 bases and J dropped 0; count of bases not matched to a gene: 13. Germline CDR1 and CDR2: MGHRA and YSYEKL. The CDR3 totals 20 residues. The CDR3 is CASSQDFVAGRLSSYNEQFF. CDR3 in DNA: TGCGCCAGCAGCCAAGATTTTGTAGCGGGGAGACTCAGCTCCTACAATGAGCAGTTCTTC.

The V call is TRBV5-6, the J call TRBJ1-3; D is undetermined. The CDR3 totals 15 residues. V was shortened by 0 bases and J by 0 bases, with 7 bases between the two germline ends. Germline CDR1 is SGHDT and CDR2 is YYEEEE. The CDR3 loop is CASSLAHYSGNTIYF. Written as DNA, the CDR3 is TGTGCCAGCAGCTTGGCCCACTACTCTGGAAACACCATATATTTT.

A few counts support this clone. The chain recombines TRBV20-1 with TRBJ2-7, with D uncertain. Between the trimmed V and J ends, which lost 3 bases and 7 bases, there was a span of 10 bases. The germline V gene has CDR1 DFQATT and CDR2 SNEGSKA (reference sequence). The length of the CDR3 is 11 residues. CDR3 sequence: CSARSAWEQYF. The CDR3 DNA is TGCAGTGCTAGGTCCGCGTGGGAGCAGTACTTC.

This sequence joins TRBV10-3 and TRBJ1-1; TRBD1 agrees at 7 bases. The germline gives CDR1 ENHRY, CDR2 SYGVKD. J was trimmed by 0 bases and V by 6 bases; bases with no gene match: 1. This CDR3 region has 13 residues. The CDR3 DNA is TGTGCCATCAGGGGACAGATGAACACTGAAGCTTTCTTT. This translates into CAIRGQMNTEAFF.

V usage is TRBV3-1 (or the pseudogene TRBV3-2) and J usage is TRBJ1-1; TRBD1 matches at 9 bases. V lost 0 bases and J lost 6; bases outside the gene matches: 11. This CDR3 comprises 17 residues. CDR1 is LGHDT, CDR2 YNNKEL, per germline (reference sequence). The CDR3 DNA sequence: TGTGCCAGCAGCCAAGAGATTTCCACCACAGGGGGCTCTGAAGCTTTCTTT. Its translation: CASSQEISTTGGSEAFF.

The V and J genes are TRBV6-1 and TRBJ1-3; 7 nucleotides agree with TRBD1. This CDR3 is built from 18 residues. The ends lost 0 bases at V and 1 base at J; junction bases unmatched: 9. CDR1 is MNHNS, CDR2 SASEGT, per germline. The CDR3 region is CASSEAAGGFRSGNTIYF. CDR3 DNA: TGTGCCAGCAGTGAAGCCGCAGGGGGTTTTCGTTCTGGAAACACCATATATTTT.

This clone has just one count. The rearrangement joins TRBV6-1 to TRBJ1-3; TRBD1 matches 10 bases. Unmatched junction bases numbered 9, after V lost 5 bases and J lost 2 bases. Germline V CDR1 and CDR2: MNHNS, SASEGT. The CDR3 is made up of 17 amino acids. CDR3: CASSKEPGTGAGNTIYF. The CDR3 coding sequence is TGTGCCAGCAGTAAAGAACCCGGGACAGGGGCTGGAAACACCATATATTTT.

In DNA form, the CDR3 reads TGCGCCAGCAGCTTGGATGGGGGCCAAGGAAACACCATATATTTT. It is translated as CASSLDGGQGNTIYF. The chain couples TRBV5-1 to TRBJ1-3; D is possibly TRBD1 (6 bases). Germline V gene lookup returns CDR1 SGHRS and CDR2 YFSETQ. The V end lost 0 bases, the J end lost 4 bases, and 11 bases lay between the germline ends. The CDR3 consists of 15 residues. The whole variable domain, remainder taken from reference TRBV5-1 and TRBJ1-3, is KAGVTQTPRYLIKTRGQQVTLSCSPISGHRSVSWYQQTPGQGLQFLFEYFSETQRNKGNFPGRFSGRQFSNSRSEMNVSTLELGDSALYLCASSLDGGQGNTIYFGEGSWLTVV.

CDR3: CASSFQGRVTEAFF. CDR3 coding DNA: TGTGCCAGCAGCTTCCAGGGGCGGGTCACTGAAGCTTTCTTT. V gene TRBV7-2 combines with J gene TRBJ1-1, with a weak D call TRBD1 (6 bases). V shed 3 bases and J shed 4 bases, with 12 bases lying between them. The CDR3 is 14 residues long. Germline V gene data show CDR1 as SGHTA and CDR2 as FQGNSA. Looking up the rest from reference TRBV7-2 and TRBJ1-1 gives the full variable domain: GAGVSQSPSNKVTEKGKDVELRCDPISGHTALYWYRQSLGQGLEFLIYFQGNSAPDKSGLPSDRFSAERTGGSVSTLTIQRTQQEDSAVYLCASSFQGRVTEAFFGQGTRLTVV.

This chain links TRBV3-1 (or the pseudogene TRBV3-2) with TRBJ1-2; 8 bases match TRBD1. CDR1 is LGHDT, CDR2 YNNKEL, per germline (reference sequence). V was pared by 2 bases and J by 0 bases, with 5 bases of the junction left unmatched. CDR3 length equals 16 residues. The CDR3 nucleotides are TGTGCCAGCAGCCAATGGGACAGGCTCACTAACTATGGCTACACCTTC. The encoded protein is CASSQWDRLTNYGYTF.

In regard to this clone: Relative to the germline gene, one junction end is altered; a read error may explain this. The CDR3 loop is CASSSIQGQGNLPSF. CDR3 DNA: TGTGCCAGCAGCTCCATACAAGGACAGGGCAACCTCCCTTCATTT. V is TRBV5-4 and J is TRBJ1-1, with 8 bases lining up with TRBD1. This CDR3 is built from 15 residues. CDR1 and CDR2 from the germline V gene are SGHNT and YYREEE (reference sequence).

The chain carries TRBV20-1 and TRBJ2-7, with D tentatively TRBD1 (5 bases). The CDR3 sequence is 11 residues long. Trimming took off 8 bases at V and 5 bases at J, with 13 bases between the two ends. The germline V gene encodes CDR1 DFQATT and CDR2 SNEGSKA (reference sequence). CDR3 sequence: CSPDGQNEQYF. The CDR3 region has the DNA TGCAGTCCCGATGGACAAAACGAGCAGTACTTC.

The chain uses TRBV27 and TRBJ1-5, with TRBD1 as a possible D gene (5 bases). V lost 5 bases to trimming and J lost 2 bases, with 13 bases between them. CDR1 is MNHEY, CDR2 SMNVEV, per germline (reference sequence). The CDR3 length is 15 residues. As DNA, the CDR3 is TGTGCCAGCAGTACCGGACACCTTGGCAATCAGCCCCAGCATTTT. Translation: CASSTGHLGNQPQHF.

This chain links TRBV7-8 with TRBJ2-3, with D possibly TRBD2 on 5 matching bases. This CDR3 is built from 12 residues. V was trimmed by 5 bases and J by 6 bases, leaving 9 bases between them. CDR1 is SGHVS, CDR2 FQNEAQ, per germline. In DNA form, the CDR3 reads TGTGCCAGCAGCCAGAGGGCGGATACGCAGTATTTT. As protein: CASSQRADTQYF.